The source of this TCR beta chain is a study of control samples from healthy donors and cancer patients. The germline CDR1 and CDR2 sequences are SGHAT and FQNNGV. V lost 1 base, J lost 0 bases, and 11 bases lay in between. This CDR3 has 16 amino acids. TCRdb keeps only in-frame clones here, not all; method: immunoSEQ multiplex PCR. The sample has 100,000 to 150,000 clones; more than 75% are singletons. This clone was detected a few times. The specimen sequenced was blood. The sequence was collected from a man aged 35-49 years in good health. V is TRBV11-2 and J is TRBJ2-3; D call uncertain. Here the CDR3 reads CASSLGVTASTDTQYF. The CDR3 DNA reads TGTGCCAGCAGCTTAGGAGTTACGGCTAGCACAGATACGCAGTATTTT.